Listed below are T cell receptor beta chains from one sample, sequenced in a study of blood T cells in healthy people across ages. TCRdb fed the 5' RACE reads into MiXCR, producing one record per CDR3 protein. The sample includes about 1.8 million distinct CDR3 sequences, less than 50% of them seen just once. The sample was blood. The receptor set was obtained from a middle-aged woman in good health. Each CDR3 is given with its conserved first and last residue. D genes are given only for firm matches. Size values are once, few and many counts, or a class for expanded clones, and some rows have none.

d_gene: TRBD1; j_gene: TRBJ1-4; v_gene: TRBV5-4; abundance: .; CDR3aa: CASSSAEGGGEKLFF; CDR3nt: TGTGCCAGCAGCTCGGCCGAAGGGGGCGGTGAAAAACTGTTTTTT
d_gene: .; j_gene: TRBJ1-1; v_gene: TRBV5-1; abundance: .; CDR3aa: CASSLAAGRMNTEAFF; CDR3nt: TGCGCCAGCAGCTTGGCCGCAGGGCGAATGAACACTGAAGCTTTCTTT
d_gene: .; j_gene: TRBJ2-7; v_gene: TRBV6-6; abundance: few; CDR3aa: CASKQTTGYEQYF; CDR3nt: TGTGCCAGCAAACAAACCACGGGGTACGAGCAGTACTTC
d_gene: .; j_gene: TRBJ2-3; v_gene: TRBV5-1; abundance: .; CDR3aa: CASSSADRTGTGTQYF; CDR3nt: TGCGCCAGCAGCTCCGCCGACCGGACGGGCACAGGTACGCAGTATTTT
d_gene: TRBD1; j_gene: TRBJ2-3; v_gene: TRBV29-1; abundance: .; CDR3aa: CSAGTGPTDTQYF; CDR3nt: TGCAGCGCCGGGACAGGGCCCACAGATACGCAGTATTTT
d_gene: TRBD1; j_gene: TRBJ1-1; v_gene: TRBV20-1; abundance: few; CDR3aa: CSALRTGEAEAFF; CDR3nt: TGCAGTGCTTTACGGACAGGGGAGGCTGAAGCTTTCTTT
d_gene: .; j_gene: TRBJ2-3; v_gene: TRBV7-9; abundance: .; CDR3aa: CASSFKEAQYF; CDR3nt: TGTGCCAGCAGCTTTAAAGAGGCGCAGTATTTT
d_gene: .; j_gene: TRBJ2-1; v_gene: TRBV11-2; abundance: .; CDR3aa: CASSLDFRLQTNSNEQFF; CDR3nt: TGTGCCAGCAGCTTAGATTTTAGACTACAAACGAACTCCAATGAGCAGTTCTTC
d_gene: TRBD1; j_gene: TRBJ2-1; v_gene: TRBV9; abundance: .; CDR3aa: CASSVGTGGGSTYNEQFF; CDR3nt: TGTGCCAGCAGCGTCGGGACAGGGGGCGGCTCAACCTACAATGAGCAGTTCTTC
d_gene: .; j_gene: TRBJ2-1; v_gene: TRBV24-1; abundance: .; CDR3aa: CATSEGVYNEQFF; CDR3nt: TGTGCCACCAGTGAGGGTGTCTACAATGAGCAGTTCTTC
d_gene: TRBD1; j_gene: TRBJ1-6; v_gene: TRBV2; abundance: .; CDR3aa: CASNPGQRRSPLHF; CDR3nt: TGTGCCAGCAACCCGGGACAGAGGCGGTCACCCCTCCACTTT
d_gene: .; j_gene: TRBJ2-7; v_gene: TRBV6-2/TRBV6-3; abundance: few; CDR3aa: CASSEVGHEQYF; CDR3nt: TGTGCCAGCAGTGAGGTTGGTCACGAGCAGTACTTC
d_gene: TRBD1; j_gene: TRBJ1-5; v_gene: TRBV4-3; abundance: .; CDR3aa: CASSQVVTGDQPQHF; CDR3nt: TGCGCCAGCAGCCAAGTGGTGACAGGGGATCAGCCCCAGCATTTT
d_gene: TRBD2; j_gene: TRBJ2-5; v_gene: TRBV6-1; abundance: .; CDR3aa: CASARVGTSIRETQYF; CDR3nt: TGTGCCAGCGCAAGGGTGGGGACTAGCATCAGAGAGACCCAGTACTTC
d_gene: .; j_gene: TRBJ2-5; v_gene: TRBV9; abundance: .; CDR3aa: CASSIGTLRETQYF; CDR3nt: TGTGCCAGCAGCATCGGGACCCTCAGAGAGACCCAGTACTTC
d_gene: .; j_gene: TRBJ2-7; v_gene: TRBV28; abundance: few; CDR3aa: CASSLGGEGHEQYF; CDR3nt: TGTGCCAGCAGTTTAGGCGGGGAAGGACACGAGCAGTACTTC
d_gene: TRBD1; j_gene: TRBJ2-7; v_gene: TRBV6-1; abundance: .; CDR3aa: CASTGGTGTGFRHEQYF; CDR3nt: TGTGCCAGCACCGGTGGCACCGGGACAGGGTTCAGGCACGAGCAGTACTTC
d_gene: .; j_gene: TRBJ1-1; v_gene: TRBV28; abundance: .; CDR3aa: CASSSFPGAGRTEAFF; CDR3nt: TGTGCCAGCAGCTCCTTCCCCGGGGCAGGGCGGACTGAAGCTTTCTTT
d_gene: TRBD2; j_gene: TRBJ2-2; v_gene: TRBV5-1; abundance: .; CDR3aa: CASKYGGAGAGELFF; CDR3nt: TGCGCCAGCAAGTACGGGGGGGCCGGGGCCGGGGAGCTGTTTTTT
d_gene: .; j_gene: TRBJ2-6; v_gene: TRBV11-2; abundance: .; CDR3aa: CASSEWVRQDFSGANVLTF; CDR3nt: TGTGCCAGCAGCGAATGGGTACGACAAGACTTCTCTGGGGCCAACGTCCTGACTTTC
d_gene: TRBD1; j_gene: TRBJ2-3; v_gene: TRBV27; abundance: few; CDR3aa: CASSPNRDRGPTDTQYF; CDR3nt: TGTGCCAGCAGCCCTAACCGGGACAGGGGTCCCACAGATACGCAGTATTTT
d_gene: .; j_gene: TRBJ1-5; v_gene: TRBV20-1; abundance: .; CDR3aa: CSALDPRQGNQPQHF; CDR3nt: TGCAGTGCCCTAGACCCCAGGCAAGGTAATCAGCCCCAGCATTTT
d_gene: .; j_gene: TRBJ2-4; v_gene: TRBV9; abundance: few; CDR3aa: CASSPRGLGALAKNIQYF; CDR3nt: TGTGCCAGCAGCCCACGAGGGTTAGGGGCTTTAGCCAAAAACATTCAGTACTTC
d_gene: TRBD2; j_gene: TRBJ2-7; v_gene: TRBV29-1; abundance: many; CDR3aa: CSVVSSGGATYEQYF; CDR3nt: TGCAGCGTTGTTTCGAGCGGGGGGGCCACCTACGAGCAGTACTTC
d_gene: .; j_gene: TRBJ2-4; v_gene: TRBV7-6; abundance: .; CDR3aa: CASSSRDGYSNEQYF; CDR3nt: TGTGCCAGCAGCTCCCGGGACGGATACAGCAATGAGCAGTACTTC
d_gene: TRBD1; j_gene: TRBJ2-1; v_gene: TRBV5-4; abundance: .; CDR3aa: CATRQGSGNEQFF; CDR3nt: TGTGCCACCCGACAGGGAAGTGGCAATGAGCAGTTCTTC
d_gene: .; j_gene: TRBJ2-3; v_gene: TRBV29-1; abundance: .; CDR3aa: CSPKAGARDTQYF; CDR3nt: TGCAGCCCAAAAGCAGGGGCTAGAGATACGCAGTATTTT
d_gene: .; j_gene: TRBJ2-1; v_gene: TRBV5-1; abundance: .; CDR3aa: CASYTGVNNEQFF; CDR3nt: TGCGCCAGCTATACGGGAGTGAACAATGAGCAGTTCTTC
d_gene: .; j_gene: TRBJ1-2; v_gene: TRBV4-1; abundance: .; CDR3aa: CASSQGTSGLYGYTF; CDR3nt: TGCGCCAGCAGCCAGGGGACATCAGGGCTCTATGGCTACACCTTC
d_gene: .; j_gene: TRBJ2-3; v_gene: TRBV27; abundance: .; CDR3aa: CASSTGSYTQYF; CDR3nt: TGTGCCAGCAGTACCGGGTCATATACGCAGTATTTT
d_gene: TRBD1; j_gene: TRBJ1-1; v_gene: TRBV6-5; abundance: once; CDR3aa: CASIPTRDSPIEAFF; CDR3nt: TGTGCCAGCATTCCCACGCGGGACAGCCCAATAGAAGCTTTCTTT
d_gene: TRBD1; j_gene: TRBJ2-1; v_gene: TRBV4-3; abundance: few; CDR3aa: CASSQDMTGGHEQFF; CDR3nt: TGCGCCAGCAGCCAAGATATGACAGGGGGCCATGAGCAGTTCTTC
d_gene: .; j_gene: TRBJ2-2; v_gene: TRBV28; abundance: .; CDR3aa: CASSLEAQRELFF; CDR3nt: TGTGCCAGCAGTTTAGAGGCCCAGAGGGAGCTGTTTTTT
d_gene: .; j_gene: TRBJ2-1; v_gene: TRBV12-5; abundance: few; CDR3aa: CASGLVREQFF; CDR3nt: TGTGCTAGTGGTTTGGTTAGGGAGCAGTTCTTC
d_gene: TRBD1; j_gene: TRBJ1-5; v_gene: TRBV6-5; abundance: .; CDR3aa: CASSSKTDRGNQPQHF; CDR3nt: TGTGCCAGCAGCTCTAAGACTGACAGGGGAAATCAGCCCCAGCATTTT
d_gene: .; j_gene: TRBJ2-7; v_gene: TRBV7-2; abundance: .; CDR3aa: CASSLKSRVRDEQYF; CDR3nt: TGTGCCAGCAGCTTAAAGAGCAGGGTGAGGGACGAGCAGTACTTC
d_gene: .; j_gene: TRBJ2-7; v_gene: TRBV5-6; abundance: .; CDR3aa: CASSVFRTPYEQYF; CDR3nt: TGTGCCAGCAGCGTGTTCCGCACCCCCTACGAGCAGTACTTC
d_gene: .; j_gene: TRBJ1-1; v_gene: TRBV6-5; abundance: .; CDR3aa: CASTSESNTEAFF; CDR3nt: TGTGCCAGCACGTCAGAGTCGAACACTGAGGCTTTCTTT
d_gene: .; j_gene: TRBJ1-2; v_gene: TRBV20-1; abundance: .; CDR3aa: CSARGGGTNYGYTF; CDR3nt: TGCAGTGCTAGGGGGGGGGGTACTAACTATGGCTACACCTTC
d_gene: TRBD2; j_gene: TRBJ2-1; v_gene: TRBV7-2; abundance: .; CDR3aa: CASSLVPPAGLNYNEQFF; CDR3nt: TGTGCCAGCAGCTTAGTCCCACCGGCGGGACTAAACTACAATGAGCAGTTCTTC
d_gene: TRBD1; j_gene: TRBJ1-2; v_gene: TRBV20-1; abundance: few; CDR3aa: CSASDRVYGYTF; CDR3nt: TGCAGTGCTAGTGACAGGGTATATGGCTACACCTTC
d_gene: TRBD1; j_gene: TRBJ1-5; v_gene: TRBV6-2/TRBV6-3; abundance: .; CDR3aa: CASSYGPAGGLVQPQHF; CDR3nt: TGTGCCAGCAGTTACGGTCCAGCAGGGGGCTTGGTTCAGCCCCAGCATTTT
d_gene: TRBD2; j_gene: TRBJ2-7; v_gene: TRBV4-1; abundance: .; CDR3aa: CASSQDVTSGGPTYEQYF; CDR3nt: TGCGCCAGCAGCCAAGACGTGACTAGCGGCGGGCCCACCTACGAGCAGTACTTC
d_gene: TRBD1; j_gene: TRBJ1-2; v_gene: TRBV13; abundance: .; CDR3aa: CASSFGTGDARYTF; CDR3nt: TGTGCCAGCAGCTTCGGGACAGGTGATGCGCGCTACACCTTC
d_gene: .; j_gene: TRBJ2-1; v_gene: TRBV9; abundance: .; CDR3aa: CASSVGISEVSYNEQFF; CDR3nt: TGTGCCAGCAGCGTGGGGATTTCTGAAGTATCCTACAATGAGCAGTTCTTC
d_gene: .; j_gene: TRBJ2-7; v_gene: TRBV21-1; abundance: .; CDR3aa: CASSLSQAFGGQYF; CDR3nt: TGTGCCAGCAGCCTATCACAAGCCTTTGGGGGGCAGTACTTC
d_gene: .; j_gene: TRBJ2-4; v_gene: TRBV7-9; abundance: .; CDR3aa: CASGAEGAKNIQYF; CDR3nt: TGTGCCAGCGGGGCCGAGGGGGCCAAAAACATTCAGTACTTC
d_gene: .; j_gene: TRBJ2-5; v_gene: TRBV5-1; abundance: .; CDR3aa: CASSLSPGQEETQYF; CDR3nt: TGCGCCAGCAGCTTGTCGCCCGGCCAGGAAGAGACCCAGTACTTC
d_gene: .; j_gene: TRBJ2-6; v_gene: TRBV21-1; abundance: few; CDR3aa: CASSFSGERGTLQSSGANVLTF; CDR3nt: TGTGCCAGCAGCTTTTCAGGGGAGCGGGGGACCTTACAAAGCTCTGGGGCCAACGTCCTGACTTTC
d_gene: .; j_gene: TRBJ2-1; v_gene: TRBV7-6; abundance: few; CDR3aa: CASSRQLSNEQFF; CDR3nt: TGTGCCAGCTCGAGGCAGTTGAGCAATGAGCAGTTCTTC
d_gene: .; j_gene: TRBJ1-6; v_gene: TRBV28; abundance: .; CDR3aa: CASRNTGSYNSPLHF; CDR3nt: TGTGCCAGCAGGAACACGGGATCCTATAATTCACCCCTCCACTTT
d_gene: TRBD2; j_gene: TRBJ2-7; v_gene: TRBV6-9; abundance: many; CDR3aa: CATAGTKTYEQYF; CDR3nt: TGTGCCACCGCCGGGACTAAGACCTACGAGCAGTACTTC
d_gene: TRBD1; j_gene: TRBJ1-1; v_gene: TRBV28; abundance: .; CDR3aa: CASGGGDRFNTEAFF; CDR3nt: TGTGCCAGCGGTGGTGGGGACAGATTTAACACTGAAGCTTTCTTT
d_gene: TRBD2; j_gene: TRBJ2-3; v_gene: TRBV28; abundance: .; CDR3aa: CASSSPQVLGGADTQYF; CDR3nt: TGTGCCAGCAGTTCTCCGCAGGTCCTGGGAGGGGCAGATACGCAGTATTTT
d_gene: TRBD1; j_gene: TRBJ2-7; v_gene: TRBV20-1; abundance: .; CDR3aa: CSVRLGQYTQYF; CDR3nt: TGCAGTGTCCGCTTGGGACAGTACACCCAGTACTTC
d_gene: .; j_gene: TRBJ2-5; v_gene: TRBV20-1; abundance: once; CDR3aa: CSATSVGETQYF; CDR3nt: TGCAGTGCTACCAGCGTGGGGGAGACCCAGTACTTC
d_gene: .; j_gene: TRBJ2-1; v_gene: TRBV20-1; abundance: .; CDR3aa: CSATPTLAYNEQFF; CDR3nt: TGCAGTGCTACCCCGACTCTAGCCTACAATGAGCAGTTCTTC
d_gene: TRBD1; j_gene: TRBJ2-3; v_gene: TRBV5-5; abundance: few; CDR3aa: CASLKDRGSSTDTQYF; CDR3nt: TGTGCCAGCCTAAAGGACAGGGGCTCTAGCACAGATACGCAGTATTTT
d_gene: .; j_gene: TRBJ2-3; v_gene: TRBV12-3/TRBV12-4; abundance: .; CDR3aa: CASSSRLDTSTDTQYF; CDR3nt: TGTGCCAGCAGTTCCAGACTAGATACTAGCACAGATACGCAGTATTTT
d_gene: .; j_gene: TRBJ2-1; v_gene: TRBV9; abundance: .; CDR3aa: CASSVALRGLIGSEQFF; CDR3nt: TGTGCCAGCAGCGTAGCCCTACGGGGGCTTATCGGGAGTGAGCAGTTCTTC